The 18 T cell receptor beta chains below were found in one sample sequenced in a study of T cell responses to AZD1222 COVID-19 vaccine. Clones were sequenced by immunoSEQ multiplex PCR, and TCRdb holds only the in-frame ones, with some missing. This sample has roughly 100,000 clones, with about 88% found just once. Material: peripheral blood, obtained on day 0 of AZD1222 vaccination. The receptor set was obtained from an adult in good health.

This clone was detected only once. This chain joins TRBV15 and TRBJ2-6; possibly TRBD2 for D (5 bases). CDR3 length equals 17 residues. Between the trimmed V and J ends, which lost 0 bases and 1 base, there was a span of 10 bases. CDR1 is LNHNV, CDR2 YYDKDF, per germline (reference sequence). As DNA, the CDR3 is TGTGCCACCAGCAGAGATAGGCGGGCGTCTGGGGCCAACGTCCTGACTTTC. This gives the protein CATSRDRRASGANVLTF.

This chain connects TRBV5-1 to TRBJ1-2; D is perhaps TRBD1 (5 bases). V lost 0 bases, J lost 0 bases, and 6 bases lay in between. Per the germline V gene, CDR1 is SGHRS and CDR2 is YFSETQ. CDR3 length: 14 amino acids. CDR3 sequence: CASSLGTTNYGYTF. The CDR3 bases are TGCGCCAGCAGCTTGGGGACAACTAACTATGGCTACACCTTC.

The gene calls are TRBV7-3 and TRBJ2-1, with 7 bases lining up with TRBD2. Trimming cost V 5 bases and J 1 base; bases outside gene matches: 5. The CDR3 loop spans 15 amino acids. Germline V gene lookup returns CDR1 SGHTA and CDR2 FQGTGA. Here the CDR3 reads CASSRSGASYNEQFF. The CDR3 coding sequence is TGTGCCAGCAGCCGAAGCGGGGCGTCCTACAATGAGCAGTTCTTC.

The CDR3 coding sequence is TGTGCCAGCAGTTTAAGAGGGAGCAATCAGCCCCAGCATTTT. Translating gives CASSLRGSNQPQHF. The chain has TRBV28 and TRBJ1-5; D gene uncertain. Germline loops: CDR1 MDHEN, CDR2 SYDVKM. CDR3 size: 14 residues. The V end lost 2 bases, the J end lost 1 base, and 6 bases lay between the germline ends.

This clone was counted between two and nine times. The chain has TRBV5-1 and TRBJ2-6, with D unresolved. This CDR3 is 16 amino acids long. Germline-derived CDR1 and CDR2 are SGHRS and YFSETQ. Trimming removed 4 bases from V and 4 bases from J, with 15 bases in between. DNA for the CDR3: TGCGCCAGCAGCACGGACCCTTTTGTGGGGGCCAACGTCCTGACTTTC. Residues: CASSTDPFVGANVLTF.

This chain uses TRBV7-2 with TRBJ2-2; D remains unclear. V was trimmed by 1 base and J by 2 bases, leaving 5 bases between them. The CDR3 contains 14 residues. Germline assignment: CDR1 SGHTA and CDR2 FQGNSA. CDR3 region: CASSLDPNTGELFF. The CDR3 DNA is TGTGCCAGCAGCTTAGACCCTAACACCGGGGAGCTGTTTTTT.

The gene calls are TRBV5-1 and TRBJ1-2; D may be TRBD1 (6 bases). Germline V CDR1 and CDR2: SGHRS, YFSETQ. V gave up 0 bases and J gave up 2 bases, with 8 bases separating them. The CDR3 is made up of 14 amino acids. The DNA of the CDR3 is TGCGCCAGCAGCTTGGGGACAGAGAACTATGGCTACACCTTC. Protein product: CASSLGTENYGYTF.

This clone was counted between two and nine times. This chain links TRBV9 with TRBJ2-7; D tentatively fits TRBD1 or TRBD2 (5 bases each). Germline assignment: CDR1 SGDLS and CDR2 YYNGEE. The V and J ends lost 0 bases and 0 bases respectively, with 10 bases between them. This CDR3 contains 15 residues. Here the CDR3 reads CASSVDSGSSYEQYF. In nucleotides, the CDR3 is TGTGCCAGCAGCGTAGATTCAGGGAGCTCCTACGAGCAGTACTTC.

This clone was observed a few times. This rearrangement joins TRBV15 to TRBJ1-5; 9 nucleotides match TRBD1. CDR3 length: 16 residues. CDR1 and CDR2 (germline): LNHNV, YYDKDF (reference sequence). Germline trimming cut 3 bases from V and 4 bases from J; bases unmatched to any gene: 7. This CDR3 is CATSRPGQGANQPQHF. The CDR3 region has the DNA TGTGCCACCAGCAGGCCGGGACAGGGCGCTAATCAGCCCCAGCATTTT.

This clone is a singleton in its sample. The chain carries TRBV29-1 and TRBJ2-7, with 8 bases aligning to TRBD1. J gave up 4 bases and V 1 base, and 0 bases lay outside the gene matches. The CDR3 is made up of 12 amino acids. Germline CDR1 SQVTM, CDR2 ANQGSEA. Here the CDR3 reads CSVEGDRYEQYF. Here the CDR3 DNA reads TGCAGCGTTGAAGGGGACAGGTACGAGCAGTACTTC.

Concerning this clone itself: The same CDR3 is also encoded by other DNA sequences in this sample. This chain joins TRBV28 and TRBJ1-2; D perhaps matches TRBD1 (5 bases). Trimming cost V 8 bases and J 2 bases, with 12 bases left between them. Germline-derived CDR1 and CDR2 are MDHEN and SYDVKM. The CDR3 totals 13 residues. CDR3 nucleotides: TGTGCCAGCTCCAACGGGGGGAACTATGGCTACACCTTC. Encoded protein: CASSNGGNYGYTF.

Within the sample, this clone is medium-sized. The chain combines TRBV5-1 with TRBJ2-7; D is possibly TRBD1 or TRBD2 (5 bases each). This CDR3 has 14 residues. V was cut by 0 bases and J by 0 bases, with 7 bases left in between. Germline assignment: CDR1 SGHRS and CDR2 YFSETQ. The CDR3 sequence is CASSLVGGSYEQYF. CDR3 nucleotides: TGCGCCAGCAGCTTGGTTGGGGGCTCCTACGAGCAGTACTTC.

The chain combines TRBV15 with TRBJ2-5; D not certain. Germline CDR1 reads LNHNV; CDR2 reads YYDKDF (reference sequence). The CDR3 totals 13 residues. Trimming stripped 0 bases from V and 7 bases from J, with 9 bases between. The CDR3 DNA reads TGTGCCACCAGCAGAGATGTGAGGAGGACCCAGTACTTC. Amino acids: CATSRDVRRTQYF.

This clone was detected only a few times. The gene calls are TRBV27 and TRBJ1-1, with 8 bases that match TRBD1. J gave up 4 bases and V 4 bases, and 5 bases lay outside the gene matches. CDR1 MNHEY and CDR2 SMNVEV come from the germline V gene (reference sequence). The CDR3 runs to 14 residues. The CDR3 DNA follows: TGTGCCAGCAGTTCCGGGACAGGACTCACTGAAGCTTTCTTT. It encodes CASSSGTGLTEAFF.

The chain employs TRBV18 and TRBJ2-1, with TRBD1 as a possible D gene (6 bases). V lost 6 bases, J lost 0 bases, and 18 bases lay in between. The CDR3 runs to 17 residues. Germline lookup yields CDR1 KGHSH and CDR2 LQKENI. The CDR3 DNA reads TGTGCCAGCTCTCAAACAGGGTCCTCGAGCTCCTACAATGAGCAGTTCTTC. Translated, it gives CASSQTGSSSSYNEQFF. Combining the CDR3 with reference TRBV18 and TRBJ2-1 gives the whole variable domain NAGVMQNPRHLVRRRGQEARLRCSPMKGHSHVYWYRQLPEEGLKFMVYLQKENIIDESGMPKERFSAEFPKEGPSILRIQQVVRGDSAAYFCASSQTGSSSSYNEQFFGPGTRLTVL.

This chain links TRBV4-3 with TRBJ1-2; possible D gene TRBD1, 5 bases. The CDR3 is made up of 14 amino acids. The V and J ends lost 0 bases and 7 bases respectively, with 12 bases between them. CDR1 and CDR2 from the germline V gene are LGHNA and YSLEER. This chain's CDR3 is CASSQDAGKGGYTF. The CDR3 nucleotides read TGCGCCAGCAGCCAAGATGCAGGGAAAGGTGGCTACACCTTC.

In this sample, this clone turned up a few times. The gene calls are TRBV28 and TRBJ2-2, with no clear D. V was shortened by 5 bases and J by 7 bases, with 17 bases between the two germline ends. Germline values: CDR1 MDHEN, CDR2 SYDVKM. The CDR3 spans 15 residues. The CDR3 DNA is TGTGCCAGCAGTCTCCGATTAGGGTTCGGCGGGGAGCTGTTTTTT. Its protein product is CASSLRLGFGGELFF.

The rearrangement links TRBV7-8 to TRBJ2-7; 10 positions match TRBD1. The CDR3 is made up of 15 amino acids. With V trimmed by 5 bases and J by 5 bases, 9 bases remained unmatched. CDR1 SGHVS and CDR2 FQNEAQ come from the germline V gene. The CDR3 DNA sequence: TGTGCCAGCAGCCTCCGGGACAGGGGTAGAGACGAGCAGTACTTC. It is translated as CASSLRDRGRDEQYF.